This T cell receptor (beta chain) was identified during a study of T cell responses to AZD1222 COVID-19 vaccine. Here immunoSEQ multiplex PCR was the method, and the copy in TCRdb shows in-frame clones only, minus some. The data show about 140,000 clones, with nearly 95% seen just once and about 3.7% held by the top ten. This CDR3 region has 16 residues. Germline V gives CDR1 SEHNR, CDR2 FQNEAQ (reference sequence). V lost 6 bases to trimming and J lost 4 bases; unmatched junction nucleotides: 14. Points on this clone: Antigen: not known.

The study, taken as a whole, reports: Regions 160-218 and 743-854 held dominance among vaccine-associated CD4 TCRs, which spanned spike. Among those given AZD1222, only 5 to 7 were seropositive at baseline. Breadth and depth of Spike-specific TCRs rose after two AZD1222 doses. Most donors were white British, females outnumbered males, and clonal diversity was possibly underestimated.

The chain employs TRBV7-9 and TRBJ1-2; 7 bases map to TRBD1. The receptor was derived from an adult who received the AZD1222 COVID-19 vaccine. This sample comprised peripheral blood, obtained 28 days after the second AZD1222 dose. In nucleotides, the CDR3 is TGTGCCAGCAGTCGGGACAGCGGACGGGAAACCTATGGCTACACCTTC. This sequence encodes CASSRDSGRETYGYTF. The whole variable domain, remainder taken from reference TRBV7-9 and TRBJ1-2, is DTGVSQNPRHKITKRGQNVTFRCDPISEHNRLYWYRQTLGQGPEFLTYFQNEAQLEKSRLLSDRFSAERPKGSFSTLEIQRTEQGDSAMYLCASSRDSGRETYGYTFGSGTRLTVV.